These 10 T cell receptor beta chains were all obtained from the same sample, sequenced in a study of cytomegalovirus exposure and HLA in healthy donors. 13 Jbeta primers and 60 Vbeta primers were used for the PCR. Clones were read by immunoSEQ multiplex PCR, and TCRdb kept only the in-frame ones, dropping some. Among roughly 140,000 clones, under 80% were seen once, and the ten largest hold less than 3.5%. Sequenced sample: PBMCs. The receptors were sampled from a male donor in good health and CMV-seronegative.

This chain uses TRBV11-3 with TRBJ2-1, with TRBD2 identical over 7 bases. The CDR3 loop spans 15 amino acids. Germline V gene sequence: CDR1 SGHNT, CDR2 YENEEA. V lost 0 bases and J lost 8; bases outside the gene matches: 7. CDR3 sequence reads: CASSLDQGGTYEQFF. Here the CDR3 DNA reads TGTGCCAGCAGCTTAGATCAGGGAGGGACGTATGAGCAGTTCTTC.

This clone was recorded once. The chain recombines TRBV30 with TRBJ2-7; D is perhaps TRBD2 (6 bases). Deletions cut 5 bases from V and 3 bases from J, with 14 bases between. This CDR3 is built from 13 residues. Germline V gene sequence: CDR1 GTSNPN, CDR2 SVGIG (reference sequence). CDR3 in amino acids: CAWARDSNYEQYF. CDR3 bases: TGTGCCTGGGCCCGGGACTCCAACTACGAGCAGTACTTC.

The chain combines TRBV25-1 with TRBJ2-1; 8 nucleotides line up with TRBD2. The V gene end was trimmed by 2 bases and the J gene end by 5 bases; junction bases not matched to a gene: 14. The CDR3 runs to 18 residues. Germline V gene sequence: CDR1 MGHDK, CDR2 SYGVNS. The CDR3 here is CASSEGGRGGTKDNEQFF. The CDR3 coding sequence is TGTGCCAGCAGTGAAGGAGGTCGGGGGGGTACTAAGGACAATGAGCAGTTCTTC. The variable domain in full, completed from reference TRBV25-1 and TRBJ2-1, reads EADIYQTPRYLVIGTGKKITLECSQTMGHDKMYWYQQDPGMELHLIHYSYGVNSTEKGDLSSESTVSRIRTEHFPLTLESARPSHTSQYLCASSEGGRGGTKDNEQFFGPGTRLTVL.

The chain recombines TRBV6-1 with TRBJ1-2, with a tentative D call TRBD1 (5 bases). V was cut by 2 bases and J by 4 bases, with 11 bases left in between. CDR1 and CDR2 (germline): MNHNS, SASEGT. The CDR3 is made up of 14 amino acids. The CDR3 region is CASSEIVTVYGYTF. Written as DNA, the CDR3 is TGTGCCAGCAGTGAAATAGTGACAGTCTATGGCTACACCTTC.

The sample holds one count of this clone. The V gene is TRBV30, the J gene TRBJ1-5, with TRBD1 identical over 7 bases. Germline V gene data show CDR1 as GTSNPN and CDR2 as SVGIG (reference sequence). The CDR3 runs 15 residues. J lost 4 bases, V lost 3 bases, and 9 bases had no gene match. The CDR3 region has the DNA TGTGCCTGGAGGGGCGGGACAGCACAAAATCAGCCCCAGCATTTT. It translates to CAWRGGTAQNQPQHF. Full variable domain (rest looked up from reference TRBV30 and TRBJ1-5): SQTIHQWPATLVQPVGSPLSLECTVEGTSNPNLYWYRQAAGRGLQLLFYSVGIGQISSEVPQNLSASRPQDRQFILSSKKLLLSDSGFYLCAWRGGTAQNQPQHFGDGTRLSIL.

The chain has TRBV19 and TRBJ1-6; D is uncertain. CDR1 is LNHDA, CDR2 SQIVND, per germline (reference sequence). The CDR3 loop spans 20 amino acids. Deletions cut 5 bases from V and 0 bases from J, with 23 bases between. The CDR3: CASSRFPPQRISSYNSPLHF. The CDR3 DNA is TGTGCCAGTAGTCGCTTTCCCCCACAGAGAATTAGCTCCTATAATTCACCCCTCCACTTT.

V usage is TRBV4-1 and J usage is TRBJ2-1; perhaps TRBD2 as D (6 bases). Germline lookup yields CDR1 MGHRA and CDR2 YSYEKL. CDR3 length: 15 residues. V lost 4 bases and J 0 bases, leaving 10 bases between the germline ends. The CDR3 DNA sequence: TGCGCCAGCAGCCCCGGGACTGCCTCCTACAATGAGCAGTTCTTC. Translation: CASSPGTASYNEQFF.

In this sample, this clone turned up a few times. This rearrangement joins TRBV10-3 to TRBJ2-7, with 7 bases matching TRBD2. This CDR3 comprises 16 residues. Trimming cost V 0 bases and J 0 bases; bases outside gene matches: 5. The V gene's germline CDR1 is ENHRY and CDR2 SYGVKD. The CDR3 loop reads CAISESPAGSSYEQYF. The CDR3 DNA reads TGTGCCATCAGTGAGTCACCAGCGGGGAGCTCCTACGAGCAGTACTTC.

The chain combines TRBV7-2 with TRBJ2-5; 7 bases line up with TRBD2. CDR1 SGHTA and CDR2 FQGNSA come from the germline V gene. This CDR3 comprises 15 residues. The J segment lost 5 bases and the V segment lost 3 bases, leaving 9 bases of the junction unmatched. The CDR3 spells CASSFLSAGVETQYF. The CDR3 DNA sequence: TGTGCCAGCAGCTTTCTGTCTGCGGGGGTGGAGACCCAGTACTTC.

The J gene is TRBJ2-5, the V gene TRBV29-1; D perhaps matches TRBD2 (5 bases). The assigned J gene may be wrong: the sequence end matches TRBJ2-7 better. CDR3 length: 13 residues. The V gene's germline CDR1 is SQVTM and CDR2 ANQGSEA. The CDR3 DNA reads TGCAGCGTTGAACAGGACTCCTCCTACGAGCAGTACTTC. Translating gives CSVEQDSSYEQYF.